These 2 T cell receptor beta chains originate from one sample sequenced in a study of T cells in women clearing cervical HPV infection. Assay: immunoSEQ multiplex PCR; the TCRdb copy retains only in-frame clones and omits some. This listing includes about 28,000 clones. Material for sequencing was blood buffy coat. The receptor set was obtained from a woman aged 18-69 years with a cervical HPV16 infection that either progressed to CIN3+ or cleared (not recorded which).

In regard to this clone: Sequencing ends 3 residues short of the CDR3 end; the germline J gene provides the rest. This chain joins TRBV18 and TRBJ2-7, with 10 bases identical to TRBD2. In germline, CDR1 is KGHSH, CDR2 LQKENI. CDR3 length: 15 amino acids. V was clipped by 0 bases and J by 4 bases; unmatched bases: 3. CDR3 protein: CASSPPGLARYEQYF. CDR3 bases read: TGTGCCAGCTCACCACCGGGACTAGCGAGATACGAG.

Regarding this clone: The read comes to an end 3 residues before the CDR3 does, leaving the germline J gene to fill in the end. The chain recombines TRBV7-9 with TRBJ2-2; perhaps TRBD1 as D (6 bases). Germline V gene data show CDR1 as SEHNR and CDR2 as FQNEAQ (reference sequence). The CDR3 is 15 residues long. The part of the CDR3 DNA that was read is TGTGCCAGCAGCAAAATGGGCAGGGGTGGCGAAAAG. Translating gives CASSKMGRGGEK. In full, the CDR3 is CASSKMGRGGEKLFF.